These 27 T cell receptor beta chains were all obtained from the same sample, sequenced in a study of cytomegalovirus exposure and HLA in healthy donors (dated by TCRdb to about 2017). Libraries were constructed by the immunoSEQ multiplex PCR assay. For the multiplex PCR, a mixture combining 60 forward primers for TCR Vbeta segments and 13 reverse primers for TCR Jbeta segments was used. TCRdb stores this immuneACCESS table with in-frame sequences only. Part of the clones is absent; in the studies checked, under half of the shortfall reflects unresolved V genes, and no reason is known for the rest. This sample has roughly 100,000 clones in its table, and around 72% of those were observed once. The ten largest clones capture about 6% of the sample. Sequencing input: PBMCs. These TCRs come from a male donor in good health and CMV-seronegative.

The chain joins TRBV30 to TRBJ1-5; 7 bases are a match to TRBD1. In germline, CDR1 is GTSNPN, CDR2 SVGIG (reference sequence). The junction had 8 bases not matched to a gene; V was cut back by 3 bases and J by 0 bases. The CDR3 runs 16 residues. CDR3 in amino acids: CAWSGQEAISNQPQHF. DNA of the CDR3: TGTGCCTGGAGCGGACAGGAAGCAATTAGCAATCAGCCCCAGCATTTT.

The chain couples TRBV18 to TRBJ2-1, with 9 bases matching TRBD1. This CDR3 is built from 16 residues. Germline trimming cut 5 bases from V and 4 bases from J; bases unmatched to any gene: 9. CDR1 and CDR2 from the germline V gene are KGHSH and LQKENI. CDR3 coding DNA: TGTGCCAGCTCAACTTCGGAGGGGACAGGGTACAATGAGCAGTTCTTC. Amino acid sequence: CASSTSEGTGYNEQFF.

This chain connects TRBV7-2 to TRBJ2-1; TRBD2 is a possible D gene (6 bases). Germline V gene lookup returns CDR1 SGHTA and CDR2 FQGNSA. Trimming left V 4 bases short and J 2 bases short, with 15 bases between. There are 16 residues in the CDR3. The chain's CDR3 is CASSSYGTGAYNEQFF. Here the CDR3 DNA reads TGTGCCAGCAGCTCCTATGGGACTGGGGCCTACAATGAGCAGTTCTTC.

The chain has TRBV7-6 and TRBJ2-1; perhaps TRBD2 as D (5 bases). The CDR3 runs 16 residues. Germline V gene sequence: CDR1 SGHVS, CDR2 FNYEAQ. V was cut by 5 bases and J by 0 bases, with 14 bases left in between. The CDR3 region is CASSDGSTSSYNEQFF. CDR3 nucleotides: TGTGCCAGCAGCGACGGGTCCACTAGCTCCTACAATGAGCAGTTCTTC.

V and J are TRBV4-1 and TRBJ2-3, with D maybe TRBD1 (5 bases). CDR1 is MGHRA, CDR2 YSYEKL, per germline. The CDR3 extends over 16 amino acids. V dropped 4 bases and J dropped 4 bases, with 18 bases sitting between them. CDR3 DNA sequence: TGCGCCAGCAGCCCTTCAAAGGGGCCGCGATCAGATACGCAGTATTTT. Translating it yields CASSPSKGPRSDTQYF.

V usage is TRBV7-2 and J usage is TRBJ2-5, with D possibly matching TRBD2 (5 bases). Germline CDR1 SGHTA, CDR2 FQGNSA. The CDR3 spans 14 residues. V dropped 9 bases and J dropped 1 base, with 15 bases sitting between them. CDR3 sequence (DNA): TGTGCCAGTCTCCCTGCCGGGGTCCAAGAGACCCAGTACTTC. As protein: CASLPAGVQETQYF.

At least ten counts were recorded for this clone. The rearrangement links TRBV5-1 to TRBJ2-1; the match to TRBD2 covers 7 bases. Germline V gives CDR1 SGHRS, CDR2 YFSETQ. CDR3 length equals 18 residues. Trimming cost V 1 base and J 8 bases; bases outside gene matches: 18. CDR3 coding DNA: TGCGCCAGCAGCTTGTTGTGGGGGGGTGCGGAGAAGGTGTATGAGCAGTTCTTC. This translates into CASSLLWGGAEKVYEQFF.

In DNA, the CDR3 is TGTGCCAGCAGTGACTCCCCCGAGAATGAGCAGTTCTTC. It translates to CASSDSPENEQFF. The chain links TRBV6-4 to TRBJ2-1; the D is unclear. Germline values: CDR1 MRHNA, CDR2 SNTAGT. The CDR3 sequence is 13 residues long. V gave up 0 bases and J gave up 7 bases, with 7 bases separating them.

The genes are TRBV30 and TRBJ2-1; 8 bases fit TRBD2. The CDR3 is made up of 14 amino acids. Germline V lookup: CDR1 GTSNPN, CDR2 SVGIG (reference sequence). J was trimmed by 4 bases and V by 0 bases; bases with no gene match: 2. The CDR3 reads CAWSVTSGYNEQFF. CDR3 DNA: TGTGCCTGGAGTGTAACTAGCGGTTACAATGAGCAGTTCTTC. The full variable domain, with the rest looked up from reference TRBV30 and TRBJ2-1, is SQTIHQWPATLVQPVGSPLSLECTVEGTSNPNLYWYRQAAGRGLQLLFYSVGIGQISSEVPQNLSASRPQDRQFILSSKKLLLSDSGFYLCAWSVTSGYNEQFFGPGTRLTVL.

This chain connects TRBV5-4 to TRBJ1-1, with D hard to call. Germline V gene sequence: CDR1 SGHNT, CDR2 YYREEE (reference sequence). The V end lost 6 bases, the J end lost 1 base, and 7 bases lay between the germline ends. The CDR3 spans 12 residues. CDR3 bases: TGTGCCAGCACAACAGAGAACACTGAAGCTTTCTTT. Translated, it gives CASTTENTEAFF. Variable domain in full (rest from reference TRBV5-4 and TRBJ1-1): ETGVTQSPTHLIKTRGQQVTLRCSSQSGHNTVSWYQQALGQGPQFIFQYYREEENGRGNFPPRFSGLQFPNYSSELNVNALELDDSALYLCASTTENTEAFFGQGTRLTVV.

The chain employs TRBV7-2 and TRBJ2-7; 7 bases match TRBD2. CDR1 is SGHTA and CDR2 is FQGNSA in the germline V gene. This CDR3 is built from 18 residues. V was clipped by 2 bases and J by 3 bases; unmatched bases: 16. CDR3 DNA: TGTGCCAGCAGCTTATGGTCGGGAGGAAGTGACTCCTACTACGAGCAGTACTTC. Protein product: CASSLWSGGSDSYYEQYF.

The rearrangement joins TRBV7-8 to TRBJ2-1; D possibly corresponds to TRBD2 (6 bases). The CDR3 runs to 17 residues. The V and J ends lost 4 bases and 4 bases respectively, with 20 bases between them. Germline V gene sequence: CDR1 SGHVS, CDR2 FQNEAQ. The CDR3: CASSSRRSSGNYNEQFF. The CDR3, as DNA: TGTGCCAGCAGCTCCCGGAGGAGTAGCGGAAATTACAATGAGCAGTTCTTC.

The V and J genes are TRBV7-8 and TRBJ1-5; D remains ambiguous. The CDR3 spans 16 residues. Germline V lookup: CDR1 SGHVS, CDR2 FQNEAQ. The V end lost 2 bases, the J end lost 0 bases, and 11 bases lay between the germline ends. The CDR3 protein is CASSLWSYGSNQPQHF. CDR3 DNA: TGTGCCAGCAGCTTATGGAGCTATGGTAGCAATCAGCCCCAGCATTTT.

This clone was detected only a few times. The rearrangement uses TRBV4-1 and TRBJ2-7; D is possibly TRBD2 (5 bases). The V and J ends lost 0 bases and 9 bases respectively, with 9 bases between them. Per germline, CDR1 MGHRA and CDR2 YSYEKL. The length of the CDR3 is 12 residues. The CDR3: CASSQEQSGQYF. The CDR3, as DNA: TGCGCCAGCAGCCAAGAACAGAGCGGGCAGTACTTC.

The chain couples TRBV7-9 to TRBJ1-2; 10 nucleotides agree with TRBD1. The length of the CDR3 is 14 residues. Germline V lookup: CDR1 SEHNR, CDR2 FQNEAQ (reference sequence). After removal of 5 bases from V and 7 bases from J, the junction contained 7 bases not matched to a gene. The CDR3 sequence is CASSPRDRGFGYTF. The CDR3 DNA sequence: TGTGCCAGCAGCCCGCGGGACAGGGGTTTTGGCTACACCTTC.

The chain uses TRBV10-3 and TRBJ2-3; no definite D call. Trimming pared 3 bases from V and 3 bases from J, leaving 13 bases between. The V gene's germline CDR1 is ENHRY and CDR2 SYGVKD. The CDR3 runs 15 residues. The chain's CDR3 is CAISDSRARTDTQYF. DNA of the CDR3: TGTGCCATCAGTGACAGCCGAGCGAGAACAGATACGCAGTATTTT.

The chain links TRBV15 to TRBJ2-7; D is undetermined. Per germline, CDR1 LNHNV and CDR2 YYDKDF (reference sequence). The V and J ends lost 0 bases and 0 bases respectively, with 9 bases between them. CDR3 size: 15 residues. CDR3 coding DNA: TGTGCCACCAGCAGAGAAGGTCAGGCCTCCTACGAGCAGTACTTC. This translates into CATSREGQASYEQYF.

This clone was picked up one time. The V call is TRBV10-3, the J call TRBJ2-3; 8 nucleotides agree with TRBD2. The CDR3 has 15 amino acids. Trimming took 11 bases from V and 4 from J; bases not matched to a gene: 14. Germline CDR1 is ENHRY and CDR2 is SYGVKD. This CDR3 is CAVSQASGRADTQYF. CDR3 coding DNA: TGTGCCGTATCCCAAGCCAGCGGGAGAGCAGATACGCAGTATTTT.

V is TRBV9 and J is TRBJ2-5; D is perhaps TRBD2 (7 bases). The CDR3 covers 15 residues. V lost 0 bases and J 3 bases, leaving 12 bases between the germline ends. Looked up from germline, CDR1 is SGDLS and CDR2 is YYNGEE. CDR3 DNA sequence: TGTGCCAGCAGCGTAGGGTGGGAGGGGGAAGAGACCCAGTACTTC. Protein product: CASSVGWEGEETQYF.

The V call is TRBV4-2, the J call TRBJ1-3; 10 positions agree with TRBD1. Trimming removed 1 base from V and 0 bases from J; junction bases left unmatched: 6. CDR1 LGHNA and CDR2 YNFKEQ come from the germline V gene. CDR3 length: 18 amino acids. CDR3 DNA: TGTGCCAGCAGCCAAGTCCGGACAGGGGGAAGCTCTGGAAACACCATATATTTT. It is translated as CASSQVRTGGSSGNTIYF.

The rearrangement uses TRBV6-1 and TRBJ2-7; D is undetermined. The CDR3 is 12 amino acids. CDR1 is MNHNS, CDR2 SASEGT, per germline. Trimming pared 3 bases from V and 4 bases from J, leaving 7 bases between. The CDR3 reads CASSEPGYEQYF. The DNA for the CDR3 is TGTGCCAGCAGTGAGCCCGGGTACGAGCAGTACTTC.

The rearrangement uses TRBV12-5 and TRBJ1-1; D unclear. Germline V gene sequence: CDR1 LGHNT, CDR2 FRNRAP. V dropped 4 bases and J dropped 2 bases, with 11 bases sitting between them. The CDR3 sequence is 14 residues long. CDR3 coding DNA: TGTGCTAGTGGTTACAATCAGGAAAACACTGAAGCTTTCTTT. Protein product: CASGYNQENTEAFF.

CDR3 sequence: CASPSGVYEQYF. The CDR3 nucleotides read TGCGCCAGCCCCTCGGGTGTTTACGAGCAGTACTTC. This chain connects TRBV10-1 to TRBJ2-7; no clear D gene. CDR1 WNHNN and CDR2 SYGVQD come from the germline V gene (reference sequence). The CDR3 totals 12 residues. V gave up 8 bases and J gave up 4 bases, with 12 bases separating them.

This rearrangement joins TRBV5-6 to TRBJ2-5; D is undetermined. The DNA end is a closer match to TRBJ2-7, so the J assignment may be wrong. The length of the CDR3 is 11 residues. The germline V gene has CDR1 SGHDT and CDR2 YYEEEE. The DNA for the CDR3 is TGTGCCAGCAGCCTTATCTACGAGCAGTACTTC. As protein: CASSLIYEQYF.

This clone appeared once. In nucleotides, the CDR3 is TGTGCCAGCAGTTTATCGGACAGAATTCAGCCCCAGCATTTT. Encoded protein: CASSLSDRIQPQHF. The chain employs TRBV6-6 and TRBJ1-5, with D perhaps TRBD1 (6 bases). V dropped 4 bases and J dropped 6 bases, with 13 bases sitting between them. Germline loops: CDR1 MNHNY, CDR2 SVGAGI (reference sequence). CDR3 size: 14 residues.

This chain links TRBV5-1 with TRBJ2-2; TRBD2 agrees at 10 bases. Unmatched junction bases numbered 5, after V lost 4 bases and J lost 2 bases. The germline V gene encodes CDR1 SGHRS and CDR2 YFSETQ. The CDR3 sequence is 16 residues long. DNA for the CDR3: TGCGCCAGCAGCGTATCTAGCGGGAGTAACACCGGGGAGCTGTTTTTT. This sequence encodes CASSVSSGSNTGELFF. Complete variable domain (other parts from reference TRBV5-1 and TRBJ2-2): KAGVTQTPRYLIKTRGQQVTLSCSPISGHRSVSWYQQTPGQGLQFLFEYFSETQRNKGNFPGRFSGRQFSNSRSEMNVSTLELGDSALYLCASSVSSGSNTGELFFGEGSRLTVL.

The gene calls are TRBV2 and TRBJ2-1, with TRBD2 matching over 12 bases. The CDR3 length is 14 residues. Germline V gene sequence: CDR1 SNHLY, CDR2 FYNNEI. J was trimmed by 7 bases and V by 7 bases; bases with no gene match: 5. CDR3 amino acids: CASIGLAGRNEQFF. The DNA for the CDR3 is TGTGCCAGCATCGGACTAGCGGGACGGAATGAGCAGTTCTTC.